This passage covers 22 T cell receptor beta chains from one sample sequenced in a study of blood T cell repertoires in COVID-19 (dated by TCRdb to 2019 to 2021). Libraries were made using the immunoSEQ multiplex PCR assay. TCRdb holds this immuneACCESS table with in-frame rearrangements only. Some clones are missing; in checked studies, unresolved V genes explain under half, and the rest has no known cause. Counted in this sample were 140,000 or so clones; under 90% of them appeared once. The ten largest clones take up more than 8% of the sample. Specimen: peripheral blood. These receptors were obtained from a human donor in a cohort sampled during active COVID-19.

The CDR3 DNA is TGTGCCAGCAGTTATGGGAGGGCGTCCTATGGCTACACCTTC. Translated, it gives CASSYGRASYGYTF. The genes are TRBV28 and TRBJ1-2; D is ambiguous. Germline CDR1 and CDR2: MDHEN and SYDVKM. Deletions cut 4 bases from V and 4 bases from J, with 13 bases between. This CDR3 is 14 amino acids long.

The chain employs TRBV5-1 and TRBJ2-7; 9 bases fit TRBD1. There are 14 residues in the CDR3. Germline values: CDR1 SGHRS, CDR2 YFSETQ. Trimming cost V 4 bases and J 5 bases; bases outside gene matches: 7. The CDR3 DNA reads TGCGCCAGCAGCGACCAACAGGGGGCTAACGAGCAGTACTTC. Protein: CASSDQQGANEQYF.

The chain recombines TRBV18 with TRBJ2-1; 7 bases line up with TRBD1. The CDR3 consists of 14 residues. V was pared by 5 bases and J by 6 bases, with 7 bases of the junction left unmatched. Germline-derived CDR1 and CDR2 are KGHSH and LQKENI. The CDR3 DNA is TGTGCCAGCTCAATACAGGGGTGGGGCAATGAGCAGTTCTTC. This encodes CASSIQGWGNEQFF.

This chain links TRBV5-6 with TRBJ2-5; a weak D match, TRBD2 (5 bases). CDR1 and CDR2 from the germline V gene are SGHDT and YYEEEE. CDR3 length: 12 residues. With 3 bases removed from V and 4 bases from J, the gap between germline ends came to 7 bases. The CDR3 is CASSWAGETQYF. The CDR3 DNA reads TGTGCCAGCAGCTGGGCGGGAGAGACCCAGTACTTC.

The rearrangement joins TRBV7-8 to TRBJ2-7; 9 bases line up with TRBD1. Germline CDR1 SGHVS, CDR2 FQNEAQ. The CDR3 is made up of 15 amino acids. Losses at the gene ends were 5 bases for V and 0 bases for J; bases not matched to a gene: 5. The CDR3 sequence: CASSPRDRDSYEQYF. The CDR3 DNA sequence: TGTGCCAGCAGCCCCCGGGACAGGGACTCCTACGAGCAGTACTTC.

There are a few counts of this clone. The chain couples TRBV18 to TRBJ2-4, with a possible D match to TRBD1 (8 bases). The germline V and J ends were trimmed by 6 bases and 2 bases, with 20 bases remaining between them. From germline, CDR1 is KGHSH and CDR2 LQKENI. The CDR3 covers 17 residues. The CDR3 loop is CASSPTGEGWTKNIQYF. In DNA form, the CDR3 reads TGTGCCAGCTCCCCGACAGGGGAGGGGTGGACCAAAAACATTCAGTACTTC.

The V gene is TRBV9, the J gene TRBJ2-1; 9 nucleotides align to TRBD2. The V gene end was trimmed by 0 bases and the J gene end by 11 bases; junction bases not matched to a gene: 21. The CDR3 totals 19 residues. The germline CDR1 and CDR2 sequences are SGDLS and YYNGEE. CDR3 sequence reads: CASSVDTPVVGGRAVKQFF. The CDR3, as DNA: TGTGCCAGCAGCGTAGATACGCCTGTGGTGGGCGGGAGGGCGGTTAAGCAGTTCTTC.

The chain combines TRBV5-1 with TRBJ1-1, with a weak D call TRBD1 (6 bases). V was trimmed by 4 bases and J by 6 bases, leaving 16 bases between them. The CDR3 totals 14 residues. The germline V gene encodes CDR1 SGHRS and CDR2 YFSETQ. CDR3 region: CASSTGQPEAEAFF. The CDR3 coding sequence is TGCGCCAGCAGCACAGGACAGCCTGAAGCTGAAGCTTTCTTT.

The chain combines TRBV7-8 with TRBJ2-1; perhaps TRBD2 as D (5 bases). Trimming removed 5 bases at V and 0 bases at J, with 17 bases between. This CDR3 contains 17 residues. Germline lookup yields CDR1 SGHVS and CDR2 FQNEAQ. CDR3 sequence: CASSRFERRDSYNEQFF. The CDR3 bases are TGTGCCAGCAGCCGCTTCGAACGACGGGACTCCTACAATGAGCAGTTCTTC.

The chain combines TRBV5-1 with TRBJ2-1, with D possibly matching TRBD2 (6 bases). Germline V gene sequence: CDR1 SGHRS, CDR2 YFSETQ. V lost 3 bases and J 6 bases, leaving 16 bases between the germline ends. The CDR3 length is 15 residues. The CDR3: CASSSWGDSTNEQFF. CDR3 coding DNA: TGCGCCAGCAGCTCGTGGGGGGACTCAACCAATGAGCAGTTCTTC. The variable domain in full, completed from reference TRBV5-1 and TRBJ2-1, reads KAGVTQTPRYLIKTRGQQVTLSCSPISGHRSVSWYQQTPGQGLQFLFEYFSETQRNKGNFPGRFSGRQFSNSRSEMNVSTLELGDSALYLCASSSWGDSTNEQFFGPGTRLTVL.

In nucleotides, the CDR3 is TGTGCCAGCAGCCAGAGGCCGGGGGATACGCAGTATTTT. This translates into CASSQRPGDTQYF. This chain joins TRBV3-1 (or the pseudogene TRBV3-2) and TRBJ2-3; D is perhaps TRBD2 (5 bases). In germline, CDR1 is LGHDT, CDR2 YNNKEL (reference sequence). The CDR3 has 13 amino acids. V lost 3 bases and J 6 bases, leaving 10 bases between the germline ends.

The chain is built from TRBV7-9 and TRBJ1-1; D unresolved. CDR3 length: 15 amino acids. Trimming cost V 6 bases and J 0 bases, with 14 bases left between them. CDR1 SEHNR and CDR2 FQNEAQ come from the germline V gene (reference sequence). This CDR3 is CASRYFGQLNTEAFF. CDR3 coding DNA: TGTGCCAGCAGGTATTTTGGGCAGTTGAACACTGAAGCTTTCTTT.

This chain links TRBV4-3 with TRBJ1-2; D not certain. The V end was cut by 0 bases, the J end by 2 bases, with 16 bases between. CDR1 and CDR2 (germline): LGHNA, YSLEER. CDR3 length: 17 amino acids. The DNA for the CDR3 is TGCGCCAGCAGCCAAGACCCCTACCTAGGTTCCAACTATGGCTACACCTTC. As protein: CASSQDPYLGSNYGYTF.

The rearrangement joins TRBV4-1 to TRBJ2-2; possible D gene TRBD2, 5 bases. Trimming removed 7 bases at V and 4 bases at J, with 13 bases between. Germline V gene lookup returns CDR1 MGHRA and CDR2 YSYEKL. The CDR3 is 14 amino acids. The CDR3 bases are TGCGCCAGCAACCGGGAAGGGCTCACCGGGGAGCTGTTTTTT. As protein: CASNREGLTGELFF.

The V call is TRBV19, the J call TRBJ2-5; weak D call: TRBD1 (6 bases). CDR3 length equals 14 residues. Trimming shortened V by 8 bases and J by 4 bases, and 17 bases separated the two germline ends. Germline V CDR1 and CDR2: LNHDA, SQIVND (reference sequence). The CDR3 loop reads CASSGRDMGETQYF. CDR3 DNA: TGTGCCAGTTCCGGTCGGGACATGGGAGAGACCCAGTACTTC.

The J gene is TRBJ2-7, the V gene TRBV6-2 or TRBV6-3; 10 positions agree with TRBD1. CDR3 length: 16 amino acids. Trimming removed 10 bases from V and 4 bases from J; junction bases left unmatched: 16. CDR1 and CDR2 (germline): MNHEY, SVGEGT. This chain's CDR3 is CANSQRDRGWSYEQYF. Written as DNA, the CDR3 is TGTGCCAACAGCCAACGGGACAGGGGTTGGAGTTACGAGCAGTACTTC.

This chain connects TRBV7-9 to TRBJ2-1; the match to TRBD2 covers 9 bases. Germline loops: CDR1 SEHNR, CDR2 FQNEAQ (reference sequence). V was clipped by 10 bases and J by 5 bases; unmatched bases: 9. The CDR3 is 14 amino acids. This chain's CDR3 is CATESGRSDNEQFF. The CDR3, as DNA: TGTGCCACTGAAAGCGGGAGGTCGGACAATGAGCAGTTCTTC.

This clone was found once. The chain uses TRBV9 and TRBJ2-7, with TRBD2 matching 9 bases. The germline V gene encodes CDR1 SGDLS and CDR2 YYNGEE. The junction had 6 bases not matched to a gene; V was cut back by 3 bases and J by 2 bases. The CDR3 is 15 amino acids. This CDR3 is CASSAGLAPTYEQYF. For the CDR3, the DNA is TGTGCCAGCAGCGCGGGACTAGCTCCAACCTACGAGCAGTACTTC.

The rearrangement links TRBV7-2 to TRBJ2-1; tentatively, D is TRBD1 (5 bases). CDR3 length equals 10 residues. Germline V lookup: CDR1 SGHTA, CDR2 FQGNSA. Trimming removed 8 bases at V and 7 bases at J, with 6 bases between. This chain's CDR3 is CASQGNEQFF. The DNA of the CDR3 is TGTGCCAGCCAGGGAAATGAGCAGTTCTTC.

The chain has TRBV27 and TRBJ2-1, with D unclear. This CDR3 is 13 amino acids long. Germline V CDR1 and CDR2: MNHEY, SMNVEV (reference sequence). Trimming cost V 5 bases and J 8 bases, with 13 bases left between them. CDR3 amino acids: CASSPIPGYEQFF. CDR3 DNA: TGTGCCAGCAGTCCGATTCCTGGCTATGAGCAGTTCTTC.

This rearrangement joins TRBV6-6 to TRBJ1-3; a weak D match, TRBD1 (6 bases). Trimming cost V 4 bases and J 1 base, with 14 bases left between them. CDR1 and CDR2 from the germline V gene are MNHNY and SVGAGI (reference sequence). The CDR3 runs to 16 residues. As DNA, the CDR3 is TGTGCCAGCAGTTTCTTTATGGGACAATCTGGAAACACCATATATTTT. The encoded protein is CASSFFMGQSGNTIYF.

This chain joins TRBV21-1 and TRBJ1-1; TRBD1 is the table's D call and was not checked against the DNA. TRBV21-1 counts as a pseudogene. This CDR3 has 16 amino acids. The CDR3 spells CASSKRVTGVNTEAFF. The CDR3 nucleotides are TGTGCCAGCAGCAAACGGGTAACAGGGGTGAACACTGAAGCTTTCTTT.